Presented here are 3 T cell receptor beta chains from one specimen sequenced in a study of blood T cell repertoires in COVID-19. Produced via immunoSEQ multiplex PCR; TCRdb's table is partial and in-frame only. The table has around 200,000 clones, roughly 80% seen once. The sequencing sample was made of peripheral blood. These receptors all come from a woman aged 70-85 years with acute or convalescent COVID-19.

The V gene is TRBV3-1 (or the pseudogene TRBV3-2), the J gene TRBJ2-1; 10 nucleotides line up with TRBD2. Unmatched junction bases numbered 7, after V lost 6 bases and J lost 2 bases. In germline, CDR1 is LGHDT, CDR2 YNNKEL (reference sequence). The CDR3 has 16 amino acids. The CDR3: CASSLSAGGPYNEQFF. The CDR3 DNA sequence: TGTGCCAGCAGTCTCTCAGCGGGAGGGCCCTACAATGAGCAGTTCTTC.

The genes are TRBV28 and TRBJ1-4; D gene ambiguous. Trimming took 2 bases from V and 3 from J, leaving 7 bases between them. This CDR3 is built from 14 residues. In germline, CDR1 is MDHEN, CDR2 SYDVKM. The chain's CDR3 is CASSLRQANEKLFF. The DNA for the CDR3 is TGTGCCAGCAGTTTAAGGCAGGCTAATGAAAAACTGTTTTTT.

The V and J genes are TRBV13 and TRBJ1-4, with a weak D call TRBD1 (5 bases). This CDR3 contains 13 residues. Trimming removed 6 bases at V and 10 bases at J, with 15 bases between. Germline assignment: CDR1 PRHDT and CDR2 FYEKMQ (reference sequence). The CDR3 is CASSLPDRGKLFF. CDR3 in DNA: TGTGCCAGCAGTTTGCCCGACAGAGGAAAACTGTTTTTT.